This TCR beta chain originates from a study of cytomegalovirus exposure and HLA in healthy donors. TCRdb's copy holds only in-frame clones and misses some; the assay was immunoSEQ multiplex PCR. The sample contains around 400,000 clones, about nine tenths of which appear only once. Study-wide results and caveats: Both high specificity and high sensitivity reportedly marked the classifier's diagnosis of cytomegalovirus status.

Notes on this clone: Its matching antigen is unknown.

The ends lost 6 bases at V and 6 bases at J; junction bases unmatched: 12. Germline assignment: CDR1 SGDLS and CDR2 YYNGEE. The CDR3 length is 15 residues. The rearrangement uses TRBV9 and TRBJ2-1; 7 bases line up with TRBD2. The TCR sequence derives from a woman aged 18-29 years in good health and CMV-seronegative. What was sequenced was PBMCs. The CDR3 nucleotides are TGTGCCAGCAACCTTCTGGGAGGGAGTCTCAATGAGCAGTTCTTC. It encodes CASNLLGGSLNEQFF.